This TCR beta chain was identified during a study of blood T cell repertoires in COVID-19. Across the whole study: Spain, Italy and the United States supplied samples that represented acute and convalescent COVID-19. PBMCs, B-cell-depleted T cells, or T cells provided the cDNA or gDNA that made up the material.

Per the original data handling: By means of reference gene primer amplification, nucleated cell counts were estimated. Produced via immunoSEQ multiplex PCR; TCRdb's table is partial and in-frame only. V and J calls and clone size are those listed in that table; D and trimming were worked out from the DNA. The table lists around 65,000 clones, around 80% of them singletons. The trim removed 0 bases at V and 2 bases at J, leaving 6 bases unmatched. CDR3 length: 16 amino acids. Germline V gene data show CDR1 as SGDLS and CDR2 as YYNGEE. The sequencing input was peripheral blood. This clonotype was obtained from an elderly man with acute or convalescent COVID-19. This chain uses TRBV9 with TRBJ2-3, with TRBD2 matching over 7 bases. The CDR3 DNA reads TGTGCCAGCAGCGTAGTTACGGGGGGATCCACAGATACGCAGTATTTT. Its translation is CASSVVTGGSTDTQYF. Variable domain in full (rest from reference TRBV9 and TRBJ2-3): DSGVTQTPKHLITATGQRVTLRCSPRSGDLSVYWYQQSLDQGLQFLIQYYNGEERAKGNILERFSAQQFPDLHSELNLSSLELGDSALYFCASSVVTGGSTDTQYFGPGTRLTVL.